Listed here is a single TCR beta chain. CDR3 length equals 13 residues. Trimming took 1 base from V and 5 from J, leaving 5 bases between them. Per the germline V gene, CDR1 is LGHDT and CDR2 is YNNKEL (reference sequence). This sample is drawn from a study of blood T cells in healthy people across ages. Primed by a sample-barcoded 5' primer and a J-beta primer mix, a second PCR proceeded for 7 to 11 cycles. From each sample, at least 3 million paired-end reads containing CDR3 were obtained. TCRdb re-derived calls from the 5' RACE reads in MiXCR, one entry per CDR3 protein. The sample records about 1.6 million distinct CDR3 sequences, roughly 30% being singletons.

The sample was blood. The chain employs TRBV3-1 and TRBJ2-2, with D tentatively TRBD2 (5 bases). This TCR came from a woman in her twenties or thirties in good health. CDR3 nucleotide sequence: TGTGCCAGCAGCCAAGCGGGAACCGGGGAGCTGTTTTTT. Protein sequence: CASSQAGTGELFF. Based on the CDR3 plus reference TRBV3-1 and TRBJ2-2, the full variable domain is DTAVSQTPKYLVTQMGNDKSIKCEQNLGHDTMYWYKQDSKKFLKIMFSYNNKELIINETVPNRFSPKSPDKAHLNLHINSLELGDSAVYFCASSQAGTGELFFGEGSRLTVL.